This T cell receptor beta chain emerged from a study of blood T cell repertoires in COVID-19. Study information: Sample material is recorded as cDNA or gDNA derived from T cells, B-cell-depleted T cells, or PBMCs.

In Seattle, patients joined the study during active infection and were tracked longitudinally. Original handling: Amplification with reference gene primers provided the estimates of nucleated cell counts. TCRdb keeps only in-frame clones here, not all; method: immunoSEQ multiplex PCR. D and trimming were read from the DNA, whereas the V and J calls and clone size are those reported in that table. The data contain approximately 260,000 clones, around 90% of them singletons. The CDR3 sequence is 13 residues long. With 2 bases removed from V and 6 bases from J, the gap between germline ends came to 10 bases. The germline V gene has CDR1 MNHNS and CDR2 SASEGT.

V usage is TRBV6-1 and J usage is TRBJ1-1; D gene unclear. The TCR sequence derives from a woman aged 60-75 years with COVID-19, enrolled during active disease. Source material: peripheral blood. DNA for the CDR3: TGTGCCAGCAGTGAATTGACATCCGCTGAAGCTTTCTTT. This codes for CASSELTSAEAFF.